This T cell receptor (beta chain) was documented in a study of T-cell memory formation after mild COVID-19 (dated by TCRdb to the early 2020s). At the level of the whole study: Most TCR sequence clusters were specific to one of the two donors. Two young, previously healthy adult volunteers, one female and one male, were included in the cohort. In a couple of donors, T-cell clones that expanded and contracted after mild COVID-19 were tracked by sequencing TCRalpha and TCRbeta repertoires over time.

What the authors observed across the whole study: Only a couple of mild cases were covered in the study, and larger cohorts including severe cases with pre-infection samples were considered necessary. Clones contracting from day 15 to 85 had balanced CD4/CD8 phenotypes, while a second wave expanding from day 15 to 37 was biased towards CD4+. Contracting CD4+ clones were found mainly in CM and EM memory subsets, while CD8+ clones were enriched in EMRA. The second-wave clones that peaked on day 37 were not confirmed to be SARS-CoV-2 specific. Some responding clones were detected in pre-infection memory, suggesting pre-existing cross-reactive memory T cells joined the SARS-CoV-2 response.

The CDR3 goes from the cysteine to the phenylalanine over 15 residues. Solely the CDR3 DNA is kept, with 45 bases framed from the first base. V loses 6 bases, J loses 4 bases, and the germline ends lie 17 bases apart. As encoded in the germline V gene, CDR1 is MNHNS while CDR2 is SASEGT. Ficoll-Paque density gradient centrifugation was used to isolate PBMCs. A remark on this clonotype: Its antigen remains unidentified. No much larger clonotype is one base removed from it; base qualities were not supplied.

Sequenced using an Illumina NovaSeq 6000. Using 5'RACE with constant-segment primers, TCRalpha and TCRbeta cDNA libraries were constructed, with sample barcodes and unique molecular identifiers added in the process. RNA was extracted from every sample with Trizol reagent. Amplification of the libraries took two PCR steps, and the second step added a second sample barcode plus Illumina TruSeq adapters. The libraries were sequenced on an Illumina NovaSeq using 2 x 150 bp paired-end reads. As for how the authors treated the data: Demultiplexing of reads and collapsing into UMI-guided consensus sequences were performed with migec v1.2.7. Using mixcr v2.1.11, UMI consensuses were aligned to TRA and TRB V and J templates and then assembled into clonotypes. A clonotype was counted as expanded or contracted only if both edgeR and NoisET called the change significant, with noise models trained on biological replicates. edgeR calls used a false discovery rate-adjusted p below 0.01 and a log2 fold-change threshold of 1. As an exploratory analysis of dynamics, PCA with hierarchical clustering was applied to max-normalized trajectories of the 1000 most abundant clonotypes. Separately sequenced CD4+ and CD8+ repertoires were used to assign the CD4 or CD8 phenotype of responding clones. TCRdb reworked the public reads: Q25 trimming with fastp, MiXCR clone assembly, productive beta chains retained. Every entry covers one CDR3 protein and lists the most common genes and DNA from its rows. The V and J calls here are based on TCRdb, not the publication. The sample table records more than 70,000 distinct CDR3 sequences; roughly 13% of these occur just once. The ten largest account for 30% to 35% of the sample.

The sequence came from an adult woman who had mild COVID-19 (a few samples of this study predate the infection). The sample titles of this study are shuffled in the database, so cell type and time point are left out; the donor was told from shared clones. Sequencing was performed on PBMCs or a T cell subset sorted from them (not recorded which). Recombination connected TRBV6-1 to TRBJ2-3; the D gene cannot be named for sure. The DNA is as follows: TGTGCCAGCAGAACCCAGCACACAGTCCCAGATACGCAGTATTTT. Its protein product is CASRTQHTVPDTQYF.